Below, 9 T cell receptor beta chains from the same sample are listed, as sequenced in a study of cytomegalovirus exposure and HLA in healthy donors. The study ran its PCR with 60 Vbeta and 13 Jbeta primers. The repertoire was sequenced with immunoSEQ multiplex PCR; TCRdb's copy has only in-frame clones and lacks some. This sample has 80,000 to 100,000 clones; under 75% occur once, and the top ten carry roughly 2.5%. The sequencing sample was made of PBMCs. These receptor sequences come from a man aged 45 to 65 in good health and CMV-seronegative.

Of note for this clone: This same CDR3 is encoded by further DNA sequences in the sample. The chain is built from TRBV7-9 and TRBJ2-3, with a possible D match to TRBD1 (5 bases). Trimming pared 1 base from V and 0 bases from J, leaving 5 bases between. There are 14 residues in the CDR3. Germline values: CDR1 SEHNR, CDR2 FQNEAQ (reference sequence). The CDR3 reads CASSLDRSTDTQYF. The CDR3 DNA is TGTGCCAGCAGCTTAGACAGGAGCACAGATACGCAGTATTTT.

V gene TRBV30 combines with J gene TRBJ2-2, with TRBD2 identical over 8 bases. CDR3 length: 13 amino acids. J lost 6 bases, V lost 8 bases, and 8 bases had no gene match. The germline V gene encodes CDR1 GTSNPN and CDR2 SVGIG (reference sequence). The CDR3 here is CAGGGPKAGELFF. CDR3 DNA: TGTGCCGGCGGGGGGCCGAAGGCCGGGGAGCTGTTTTTT. The complete variable domain, with remaining parts taken from reference TRBV30 and TRBJ2-2, reads SQTIHQWPATLVQPVGSPLSLECTVEGTSNPNLYWYRQAAGRGLQLLFYSVGIGQISSEVPQNLSASRPQDRQFILSSKKLLLSDSGFYLCAGGGPKAGELFFGEGSRLTVL.

The chain links TRBV19 to TRBJ2-2; no definite D call. Germline CDR1 reads LNHDA; CDR2 reads SQIVND (reference sequence). V was clipped by 3 bases and J by 1 base, with 6 bases between them. CDR3 length equals 14 residues. The CDR3, as DNA: TGTGCCAGTAGTATTACGGGGAACACCGGGGAGCTGTTTTTT. Protein sequence: CASSITGNTGELFF.

The chain is built from TRBV19 and TRBJ1-5; 7 bases map to TRBD1. CDR1 and CDR2 from the germline V gene are LNHDA and SQIVND (reference sequence). This CDR3 contains 14 residues. The trim removed 8 bases at V and 5 bases at J, leaving 9 bases unmatched. In DNA form, the CDR3 reads TGTGCCAGTGGGAGGACAGGTCTCTATCAGCCCCAGCATTTT. Translation gives CASGRTGLYQPQHF.

This chain links TRBV27 with TRBJ1-3; 7 nucleotides align to TRBD1. The CDR3 extends over 14 amino acids. Germline V lookup: CDR1 MNHEY, CDR2 SMNVEV (reference sequence). J gave up 3 bases and V 6 bases, and 5 bases lay outside the gene matches. In nucleotides, the CDR3 is TGTGCCAGCAGAGGGGGCGCCGGTGGAAACACCATATATTTT. Residues: CASRGGAGGNTIYF.

The sample holds a few counts of this clone. This chain uses TRBV29-1 with TRBJ1-5; no firm D call. Looked up from germline, CDR1 is SQVTM and CDR2 is ANQGSEA. The CDR3 is made up of 15 amino acids. The ends were cut back, 7 bases at V and 3 bases at J, with 19 bases in the middle. CDR3 DNA: TGCAGCGGGCCTGTCGCACCCCTCTTCAATCAGCCCCAGCATTTT. Its protein product is CSGPVAPLFNQPQHF.

The chain carries TRBV7-9 and TRBJ2-3; no firm D call. The CDR3 length is 11 residues. V gave up 4 bases and J gave up 4 bases, with 3 bases separating them. The germline CDR1 and CDR2 sequences are SEHNR and FQNEAQ (reference sequence). The CDR3 region is CASSSSDTQYF. The CDR3 bases are TGTGCCAGCAGCTCCTCAGATACGCAGTATTTT.

J is TRBJ1-5 and V is TRBV30; 8 bases line up with TRBD1. This CDR3 has 13 amino acids. Unmatched junction bases numbered 4, after V lost 6 bases and J lost 3 bases. Germline V CDR1 and CDR2: GTSNPN, SVGIG (reference sequence). The CDR3 sequence is CACGQGHNQPQHF. CDR3 sequence (DNA): TGTGCCTGTGGACAGGGACACAATCAGCCCCAGCATTTT.

The rearrangement joins TRBV9 to TRBJ2-5; 13 bases match TRBD2. The V and J ends lost 4 bases and 5 bases, in that order; junction bases with no gene match: 14. Germline CDR1 SGDLS, CDR2 YYNGEE. The CDR3 is 18 amino acids. CDR3 loop: CASSPSPSTSGRQETQYF. In DNA, the CDR3 is TGTGCCAGCAGCCCATCCCCCTCGACTAGCGGGAGGCAGGAGACCCAGTACTTC.